This TCR beta chain was recovered during a study of T cell responses to AZD1222 COVID-19 vaccine. General study results and limits: Only six individuals given AZD1222 were seropositive at baseline.

Between the trimmed V and J ends, which lost 6 bases and 6 bases, there was a span of 4 bases. The CDR3 totals 10 residues. Worth noting for this clone: The target antigen is unknown.

The protocol was immunoSEQ multiplex PCR, while the TCRdb copy is restricted to in-frame clones and leaves out a portion. The sample contains more than 85,000 clones, around 87% of which appear only once. Source: peripheral blood, taken 28 days after the second AZD1222 dose. This TCR came from an adult who received the AZD1222 COVID-19 vaccine. The rearrangement links TRBV12-3 or TRBV12-4 to TRBJ2-3, with unresolved D. This chain's CDR3 is CASSGDTQYF. Here the CDR3 DNA reads TGTGCCAGCAGCGGTGATACGCAGTATTTT.